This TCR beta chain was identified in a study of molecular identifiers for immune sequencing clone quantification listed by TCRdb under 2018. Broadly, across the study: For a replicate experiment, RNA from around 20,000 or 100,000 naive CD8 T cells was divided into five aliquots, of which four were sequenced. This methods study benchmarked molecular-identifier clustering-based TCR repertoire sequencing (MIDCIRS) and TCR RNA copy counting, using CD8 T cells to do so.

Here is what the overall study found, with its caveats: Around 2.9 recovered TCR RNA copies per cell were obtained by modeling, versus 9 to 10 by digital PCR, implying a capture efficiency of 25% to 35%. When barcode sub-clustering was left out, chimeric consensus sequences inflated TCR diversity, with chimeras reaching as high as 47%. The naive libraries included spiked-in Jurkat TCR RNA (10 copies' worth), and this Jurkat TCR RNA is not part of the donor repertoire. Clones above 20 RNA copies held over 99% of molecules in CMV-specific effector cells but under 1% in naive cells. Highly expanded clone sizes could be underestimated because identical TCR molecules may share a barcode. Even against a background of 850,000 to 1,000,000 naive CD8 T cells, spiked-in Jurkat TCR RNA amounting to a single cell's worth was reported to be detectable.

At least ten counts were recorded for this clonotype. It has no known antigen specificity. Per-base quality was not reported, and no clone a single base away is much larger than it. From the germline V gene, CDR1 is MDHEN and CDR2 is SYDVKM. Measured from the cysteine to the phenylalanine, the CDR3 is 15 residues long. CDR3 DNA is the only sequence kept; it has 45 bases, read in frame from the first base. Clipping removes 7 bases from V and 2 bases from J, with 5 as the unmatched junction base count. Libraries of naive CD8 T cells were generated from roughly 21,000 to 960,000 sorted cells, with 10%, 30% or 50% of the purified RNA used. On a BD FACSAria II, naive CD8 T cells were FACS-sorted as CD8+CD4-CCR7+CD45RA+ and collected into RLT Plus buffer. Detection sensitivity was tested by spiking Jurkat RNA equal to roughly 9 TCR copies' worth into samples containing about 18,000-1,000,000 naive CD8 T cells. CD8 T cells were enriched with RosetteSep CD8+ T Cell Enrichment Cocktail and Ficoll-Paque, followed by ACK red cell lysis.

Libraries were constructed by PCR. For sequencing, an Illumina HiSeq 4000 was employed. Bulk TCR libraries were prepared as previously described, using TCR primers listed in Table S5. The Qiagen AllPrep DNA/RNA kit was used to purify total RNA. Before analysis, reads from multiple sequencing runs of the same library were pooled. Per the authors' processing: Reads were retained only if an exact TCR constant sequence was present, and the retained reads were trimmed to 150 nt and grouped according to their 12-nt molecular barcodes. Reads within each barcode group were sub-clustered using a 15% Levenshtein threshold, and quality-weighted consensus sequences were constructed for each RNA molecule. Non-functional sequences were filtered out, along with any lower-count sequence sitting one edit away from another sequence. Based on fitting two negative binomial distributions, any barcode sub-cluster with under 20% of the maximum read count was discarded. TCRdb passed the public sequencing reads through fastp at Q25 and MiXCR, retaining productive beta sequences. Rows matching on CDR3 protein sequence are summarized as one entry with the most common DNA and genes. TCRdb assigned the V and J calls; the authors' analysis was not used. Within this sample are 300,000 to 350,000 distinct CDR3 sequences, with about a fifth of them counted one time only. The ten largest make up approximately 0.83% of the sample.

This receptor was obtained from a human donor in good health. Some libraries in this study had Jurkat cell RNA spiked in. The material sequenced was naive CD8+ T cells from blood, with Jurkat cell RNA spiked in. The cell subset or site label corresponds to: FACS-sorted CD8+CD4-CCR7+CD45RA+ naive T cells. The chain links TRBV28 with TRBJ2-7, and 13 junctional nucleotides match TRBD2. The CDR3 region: CASTTTSGRAYEQYF. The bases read TGTGCCAGCACTACTACTAGCGGGAGGGCCTACGAGCAGTACTTC.